Listed here are 3 T cell receptor beta chains from one sample, sequenced in a study of T cell changes during pregnancy in multiple sclerosis. Sequenced by immunoSEQ multiplex PCR; TCRdb stores in-frame clones only, minus some. The sample consists of over 70,000 clones, roughly 92% of them appearing once. Sequencing used peripheral blood, obtained in the third trimester of pregnancy. These receptors originate from a female donor in good health, enrolled as a control in a pregnancy study.

This clone occurred once. This chain uses TRBV7-9 with TRBJ2-2, with TRBD2 matching over 7 bases. There are 14 residues in the CDR3. Per germline, CDR1 SEHNR and CDR2 FQNEAQ (reference sequence). The ends lost 5 bases at V and 7 bases at J; junction bases unmatched: 7. Written as DNA, the CDR3 is TGTGCCAGCAGCCCAACTAGCGTGGGCGGGGAGCTGTTTTTT. It specifies CASSPTSVGGELFF.

This clone occurred once. This chain connects TRBV7-9 to TRBJ1-3; the match to TRBD1 covers 8 bases. J was trimmed by 4 bases and V by 3 bases; bases with no gene match: 11. The CDR3 has 17 residues. Germline assignment: CDR1 SEHNR and CDR2 FQNEAQ (reference sequence). The CDR3, as DNA: TGTGCCAGCAGCTTTTTTCCAGGGGGCCGGGGCGGAAACACCATATATTTT. This sequence encodes CASSFFPGGRGGNTIYF.

The V gene is TRBV29-1, the J gene TRBJ1-1; perhaps TRBD1 as D (6 bases). The CDR3 length is 15 residues. The V gene lost 5 bases and the J gene lost 5 bases, with 21 bases spanning the gap. Germline V gene sequence: CDR1 SQVTM, CDR2 ANQGSEA. CDR3 protein: CSVSPTGSLGTEAFF. CDR3 sequence (DNA): TGCAGCGTTTCGCCTACAGGGTCCCTAGGGACTGAAGCTTTCTTT.